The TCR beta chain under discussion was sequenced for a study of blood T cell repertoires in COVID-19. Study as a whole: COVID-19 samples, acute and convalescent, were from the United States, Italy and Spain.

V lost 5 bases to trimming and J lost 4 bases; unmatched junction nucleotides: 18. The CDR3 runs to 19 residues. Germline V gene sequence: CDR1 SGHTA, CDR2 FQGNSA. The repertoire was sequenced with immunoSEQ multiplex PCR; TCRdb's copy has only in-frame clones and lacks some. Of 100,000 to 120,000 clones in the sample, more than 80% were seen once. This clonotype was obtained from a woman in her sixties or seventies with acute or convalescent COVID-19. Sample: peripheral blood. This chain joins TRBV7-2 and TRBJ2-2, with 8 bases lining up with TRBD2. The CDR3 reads CASSGRVAGNTEGTGELFF. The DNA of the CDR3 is TGTGCCAGCAGCGGAAGGGTAGCGGGAAATACCGAGGGCACCGGGGAGCTGTTTTTT. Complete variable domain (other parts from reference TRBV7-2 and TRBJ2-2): GAGVSQSPSNKVTEKGKDVELRCDPISGHTALYWYRQSLGQGLEFLIYFQGNSAPDKSGLPSDRFSAERTGGSVSTLTIQRTQQEDSAVYLCASSGRVAGNTEGTGELFFGEGSRLTVL.